This T cell receptor (beta chain) was sequenced during a study of T cell responses to AZD1222 COVID-19 vaccine. V was trimmed by 8 bases and J by 2 bases, leaving 9 bases between them. The CDR3 consists of 12 residues. Clones were sequenced by immunoSEQ multiplex PCR, and TCRdb holds only the in-frame ones, with some missing. Counted here are 98,000 or so clones, approximately 89% occurring once; the ten biggest clones make up around 8.7%. Remarks on this clone: Its cognate antigen is unknown.

Broader study findings: Vaccine-associated CD4 TCRs spanned spike, dominant at 160-218 and 743-854.

This sample comprised peripheral blood, obtained on day 0 of AZD1222 vaccination. The V and J genes are TRBV23-1 and TRBJ2-5; no reliable D call. TRBV23-1 is an ORF, and what it does is uncertain. The sequence was collected from an adult in good health. This CDR3 reads CASQRLQETQYF. Here the CDR3 DNA reads TGCGCCAGCCAGAGACTGCAAGAGACCCAGTACTTC.